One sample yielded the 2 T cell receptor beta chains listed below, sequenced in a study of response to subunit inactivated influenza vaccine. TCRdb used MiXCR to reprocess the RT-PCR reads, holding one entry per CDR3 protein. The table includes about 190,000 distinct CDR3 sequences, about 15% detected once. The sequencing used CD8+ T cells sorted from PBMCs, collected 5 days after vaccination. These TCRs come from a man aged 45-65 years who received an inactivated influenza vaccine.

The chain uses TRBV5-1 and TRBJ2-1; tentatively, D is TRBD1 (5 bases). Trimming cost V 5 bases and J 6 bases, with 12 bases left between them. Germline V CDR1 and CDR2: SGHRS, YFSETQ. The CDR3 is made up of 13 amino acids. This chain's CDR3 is CASSFDSRNEQFF. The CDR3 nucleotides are TGCGCCAGCAGTTTTGACAGTCGCAATGAGCAGTTCTTC.

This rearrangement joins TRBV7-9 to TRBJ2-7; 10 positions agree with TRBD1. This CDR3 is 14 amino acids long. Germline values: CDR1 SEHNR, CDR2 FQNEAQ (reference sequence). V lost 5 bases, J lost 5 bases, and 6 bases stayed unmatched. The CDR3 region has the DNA TGTGCCAGCAGCCTCCGGGACAGGGGCCACGAGCAGTACTTC. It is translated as CASSLRDRGHEQYF.